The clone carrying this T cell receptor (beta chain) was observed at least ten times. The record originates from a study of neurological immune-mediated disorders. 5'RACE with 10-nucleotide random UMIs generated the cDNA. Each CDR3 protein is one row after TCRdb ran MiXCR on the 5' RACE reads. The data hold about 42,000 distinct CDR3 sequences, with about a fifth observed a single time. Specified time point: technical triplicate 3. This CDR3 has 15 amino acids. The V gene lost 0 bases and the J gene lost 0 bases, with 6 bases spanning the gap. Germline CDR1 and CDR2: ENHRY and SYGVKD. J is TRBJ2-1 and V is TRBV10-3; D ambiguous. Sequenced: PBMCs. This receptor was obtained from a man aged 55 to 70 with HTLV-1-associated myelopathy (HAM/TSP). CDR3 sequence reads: CAISESGGSYNEQFF. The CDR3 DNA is TGTGCCATCAGTGAGTCTGGCGGCTCCTACAATGAGCAGTTCTTC.